The following is a T cell receptor beta chain sequence with its context. TCRdb re-called the RT-PCR reads with MiXCR, one entry per CDR3 protein. The repertoire includes about 680,000 distinct CDR3 sequences, 12% to 15% of them detected once, and roughly 3.9% sits in the top ten. The TCR originated in a female donor in good health, serving as a healthy control. The source material was memory CD4+ T cells from blood.

CDR3 sequence: CASRRVRQETQYF. CDR3 coding DNA: TGTGCCAGCAGGCGAGTTCGTCAAGAGACCCAGTACTTC. V gene TRBV6-1 combines with J gene TRBJ2-5; no firm D call. The germline CDR1 and CDR2 sequences are MNHNS and SASEGT. The CDR3 covers 13 residues. V was shortened by 6 bases and J by 2 bases, with 10 bases between the two germline ends.